One and the same sample provided the 27 T cell receptor beta chains below, sequenced in a study of shared T cell receptors in the human thymus (dated by TCRdb to the early 2020s). The library was obtained by the immunoSEQ multiplex PCR assay. Entries here come from immuneACCESS through TCRdb and include only in-frame sequences with V and J called. Some clones fail to appear in such tables; in the studies checked, an unresolved V gene covers under half of the shortfall, and the cause of the remainder is unknown. For this sample there are 500,000 to 850,000 clones; over 75% appear just once. The ten largest clones capture more than 0.009% of the sample. These data also featured in a second study, about human thymus T cells.

The source material was thymocytes. These receptors were obtained from a boy younger than two with a congenital heart defect. Donor details come from another sample of the same person, matched by shared clones.

This sequence joins TRBV5-6 and TRBJ1-1; D possibly corresponds to TRBD1 (6 bases). Germline CDR1 SGHDT, CDR2 YYEEEE. V was trimmed by 4 bases and J by 1 base, leaving 23 bases between them. The CDR3 extends over 18 amino acids. The CDR3 bases are TGTGCCAGCAGCCTACAGGGAAGGGGCTTGGTTGGGAACACTGAAGCTTTCTTT. Amino acids: CASSLQGRGLVGNTEAFF.

This clone was detected once. The rearrangement uses TRBV9 and TRBJ1-2; TRBD1 aligns across 7 bases. Germline V gene lookup returns CDR1 SGDLS and CDR2 YYNGEE. The V gene end was trimmed by 3 bases and the J gene end by 8 bases; junction bases not matched to a gene: 10. The CDR3 totals 14 residues. CDR3 in amino acids: CASSGKDRAPGYTF. CDR3 nucleotides: TGTGCCAGCAGCGGAAAAGACAGGGCCCCGGGCTACACCTTC.

This chain uses TRBV7-8 with TRBJ1-1; possible D gene TRBD1, 5 bases. Deletions cut 5 bases from V and 6 bases from J, with 16 bases between. The CDR3 is 14 residues long. CDR1 and CDR2 from the germline V gene are SGHVS and FQNEAQ. The CDR3 loop reads CASSPRQRVSEAFF. CDR3 nucleotides: TGTGCCAGCAGCCCTCGACAGCGTGTATCTGAAGCTTTCTTT.

In this sample, this clone turned up once. This chain connects TRBV20-1 to TRBJ1-2; D gene uncertain. The CDR3 has 10 residues. From germline, CDR1 is DFQATT and CDR2 SNEGSKA (reference sequence). V lost 0 bases, J lost 12 bases, and 8 bases lay in between. CDR3 DNA sequence: TGCAGTGCTAGAGATATCGGGGACACCTTC. Amino acid sequence: CSARDIGDTF.

The J gene is TRBJ2-2, the V gene TRBV4-2; weak D call: TRBD1 (6 bases). Trimming left V 4 bases short and J 3 bases short, with 24 bases between. CDR3 size: 19 residues. Germline V lookup: CDR1 LGHNA, CDR2 YNFKEQ. In DNA, the CDR3 is TGTGCCAGCAGCCGCCCCAAGGGGGTTCGGGTAAGGGACACCGGGGAGCTGTTTTTT. As protein: CASSRPKGVRVRDTGELFF.

The chain is built from TRBV7-9 and TRBJ1-1; the D gene is possibly TRBD1 (6 bases). V was pared by 1 base and J by 3 bases, with 12 bases between. From germline, CDR1 is SEHNR and CDR2 FQNEAQ (reference sequence). The CDR3 spans 15 residues. The CDR3 is CASSLDRDLDTEAFF. Here the CDR3 DNA reads TGTGCCAGCAGCTTAGACAGGGACCTCGACACTGAAGCTTTCTTT.

This chain uses TRBV18 with TRBJ2-2; the match to TRBD1 covers 8 bases. Germline CDR1 and CDR2: KGHSH and LQKENI. V lost 6 bases, J lost 5 bases, and 8 bases stayed unmatched. The CDR3 runs to 15 residues. This CDR3 reads CASSPRTGRTGELFF. CDR3 bases: TGTGCCAGCTCCCCTCGGACAGGGAGGACCGGGGAGCTGTTTTTT. Supplemented by reference TRBV18 and TRBJ2-2, the full variable domain reads NAGVMQNPRHLVRRRGQEARLRCSPMKGHSHVYWYRQLPEEGLKFMVYLQKENIIDESGMPKERFSAEFPKEGPSILRIQQVVRGDSAAYFCASSPRTGRTGELFFGEGSRLTVL.

This chain joins TRBV5-6 and TRBJ2-5, with 9 positions matching TRBD2. This CDR3 has 15 amino acids. V lost 7 bases and J lost 3; bases outside the gene matches: 10. The germline V gene encodes CDR1 SGHDT and CDR2 YYEEEE. The CDR3 region has the DNA TGTGCCAGCGGCGGGGGGGGCGGGGACGAAGAGACCCAGTACTTC. It is translated as CASGGGGGDEETQYF.

The rearrangement joins TRBV6-4 to TRBJ2-1, with a weak D call TRBD2 (6 bases). The CDR3 length is 15 residues. V lost 10 bases, J lost 2 bases, and 18 bases lay in between. Germline CDR1 and CDR2: MRHNA and SNTAGT. The CDR3 DNA reads as TGTGCCACCAGCATAATCGGGGGACCCTACAATGAGCAGTTCTTC. Translation gives CATSIIGGPYNEQFF.

The chain recombines TRBV28 with TRBJ2-5, with 14 bases lining up with TRBD2. Germline CDR1 MDHEN, CDR2 SYDVKM. The CDR3 extends over 16 amino acids. The V and J ends lost 3 bases and 5 bases, in that order; junction bases with no gene match: 5. DNA for the CDR3: TGTGCCAGCAGTTTCGGGACTAGCGGGAGAGAGGAGACCCAGTACTTC. As protein: CASSFGTSGREETQYF.

J is TRBJ1-5 and V is TRBV7-6; 8 bases are shared with TRBD1. This CDR3 is 17 amino acids long. The ends lost 1 base at V and 7 bases at J; junction bases unmatched: 12. Germline lookup yields CDR1 SGHVS and CDR2 FNYEAQ. The CDR3 DNA is TGTGCCAGCAGCTTAGTGGCGGGGACAGGATTCCGGCAGCCCCAGCATTTT. This encodes CASSLVAGTGFRQPQHF.

This clone was detected only a few times. The chain joins TRBV7-2 to TRBJ1-3; a weak D match, TRBD1 (6 bases). Between the trimmed V and J ends, which lost 6 bases and 0 bases, there was a span of 9 bases. Germline values: CDR1 SGHTA, CDR2 FQGNSA. The CDR3 sequence is 14 residues long. For the CDR3, the DNA is TGTGCCAGCAGAACAGGGAGCTCTGGAAACACCATATATTTT. Its protein product is CASRTGSSGNTIYF.

The chain has TRBV5-8 and TRBJ2-7, with D maybe TRBD1 (7 bases). CDR1 and CDR2 from the germline V gene are SGHTS and YDEGEE. V lost 3 bases and J lost 2, with 15 bases in between. The CDR3 spans 15 residues. The CDR3 DNA follows: TGTGCCAGCAGCTGGGCGGGGACAGTTACCTACGAGCAGTACTTC. Translation gives CASSWAGTVTYEQYF.

The chain carries TRBV18 and TRBJ1-1, with D perhaps matching TRBD1 (6 bases). The CDR3 sequence is 14 residues long. V gave up 2 bases and J gave up 2 bases, with 9 bases separating them. Germline V CDR1 and CDR2: KGHSH, LQKENI. CDR3 amino acids: CASSPNRVNTEAFF. In nucleotides, the CDR3 is TGTGCCAGCTCACCAAACAGGGTCAACACTGAAGCTTTCTTT.

CDR3 loop: CASSLAGTGTGTEAFF. Here the CDR3 DNA reads TGTGCCAGCAGCTTGGCCGGGACAGGGACTGGCACTGAAGCTTTCTTT. The rearrangement links TRBV5-6 to TRBJ1-1, with 9 bases lining up with TRBD1. The ends lost 0 bases at V and 4 bases at J; junction bases unmatched: 7. CDR3 length equals 16 residues. CDR1 is SGHDT and CDR2 is YYEEEE in the germline V gene. Full variable domain (rest looked up from reference TRBV5-6 and TRBJ1-1): DAGVTQSPTHLIKTRGQQVTLRCSPKSGHDTVSWYQQALGQGPQFIFQYYEEEERQRGNFPDRFSGHQFPNYSSELNVNALLLGDSALYLCASSLAGTGTGTEAFFGQGTRLTVV.

As to this clone: One junction end does not reproduce the germline sequence, and a read error may be involved. The same CDR3 is also encoded by other DNA sequences in this sample. The V and J genes are TRBV2 and TRBJ1-6; the D gene is possibly TRBD1 (6 bases). The germline CDR1 and CDR2 sequences are SNHLY and FYNNEI. This CDR3 spans 14 amino acids. CDR3 bases: TGTGCCAGCAGTGTCCGACAGGATAATTCCCCCCTCCACTTT. It codes for CASSVRQDNSPLHF.

V gene TRBV9 combines with J gene TRBJ2-1; tentatively, D is TRBD2 (6 bases). Germline V lookup: CDR1 SGDLS, CDR2 YYNGEE. Trimming took off 3 bases at V and 0 bases at J, with 22 bases between the two ends. CDR3 size: 19 residues. The CDR3 bases are TGTGCCAGCAGCGCAGAAGGGGCCTTGGGGGGTGACTCCTACAATGAGCAGTTCTTC. Translation: CASSAEGALGGDSYNEQFF.

The V call is TRBV29-1, the J call TRBJ2-5; 13 bases align to TRBD2. Germline V CDR1 and CDR2: SQVTM, ANQGSEA. CDR3 size: 14 residues. V shed 7 bases, J shed 2 bases, and the junction held 4 bases outside the gene matches. CDR3 amino acids: CSETSGGRQETQYF. CDR3 sequence (DNA): TGCAGCGAGACTAGCGGGGGGAGACAAGAGACCCAGTACTTC.

With respect to this clone: Its ends do not fully match the called genes, so a read error is possible. This chain uses TRBV5-1 with TRBJ1-2, with 8 bases matching TRBD1. Germline values: CDR1 SGHRS, CDR2 YFSETQ. This CDR3 is built from 12 residues. The CDR3 DNA reads as TGCGTCAGCAGCTTGGGACAGGATGGCTACACCTTC. Encoded protein: CVSSLGQDGYTF.

This clone showed up just a few times. This sequence joins TRBV4-3 and TRBJ2-7; D call uncertain. Deletions cut 0 bases from V and 9 bases from J, with 12 bases between. CDR1 is LGHNA, CDR2 YSLEER, per germline. The CDR3 contains 13 residues. Written as DNA, the CDR3 is TGCGCCAGCAGCCAAGATAAGAGGCGGTCGCAGTACTTC. Its translation: CASSQDKRRSQYF.

The J gene is TRBJ2-4, the V gene TRBV4-3; no reliable D call. The CDR3 is made up of 15 amino acids. Per the germline V gene, CDR1 is LGHNA and CDR2 is YSLEER. The V end was cut by 0 bases, the J end by 0 bases, with 6 bases between. This CDR3 reads CASSQDPLAKNIQYF. CDR3 DNA: TGCGCCAGCAGCCAAGATCCCCTAGCCAAAAACATTCAGTACTTC.

The rearrangement links TRBV5-1 to TRBJ2-7; TRBD1 is a possible D gene (6 bases). V was shortened by 0 bases and J by 4 bases, with 20 bases between the two germline ends. CDR3 length: 17 residues. Germline lookup yields CDR1 SGHRS and CDR2 YFSETQ. CDR3 sequence: CASSLGIGTPPLYEQYF. The CDR3 DNA reads as TGCGCCAGCAGCTTGGGAATCGGGACACCCCCTTTATACGAGCAGTACTTC.

V gene TRBV5-1 combines with J gene TRBJ2-7; 9 bases line up with TRBD2. V shed 3 bases, J shed 5 bases, and the junction held 12 bases outside the gene matches. The CDR3 has 16 amino acids. Germline lookup yields CDR1 SGHRS and CDR2 YFSETQ. Here the CDR3 DNA reads TGCGCCAGCAGCTGGCCGGGCCTAGCGGGGATCAACGAGCAGTACTTC. Its protein is CASSWPGLAGINEQYF.

This clone was detected only once. The CDR3 coding sequence is TGTGCCAGTCGGAGCGGGAGCGGCTCAGATACGCAGTATTTT. Encoded protein: CASRSGSGSDTQYF. The rearrangement links TRBV6-5 to TRBJ2-3; 8 bases fit TRBD2. The CDR3 has 14 amino acids. In germline, CDR1 is MNHEY, CDR2 SVGAGI. V gave up 9 bases and J gave up 4 bases; unmatched junction bases: 9.

This clone was seen once. The genes are TRBV2 and TRBJ2-1; D might be TRBD2 (5 bases). The CDR3 runs 15 residues. Per the germline V gene, CDR1 is SNHLY and CDR2 is FYNNEI. Trimming shortened V by 6 bases and J by 1 base, and 13 bases separated the two germline ends. This chain's CDR3 is CASRIASSSYNEQFF. The CDR3 region has the DNA TGTGCCAGCAGGATAGCGTCGAGTTCCTACAATGAGCAGTTCTTC.

V is TRBV5-1 and J is TRBJ2-1; D perhaps matches TRBD1 (5 bases). CDR3 size: 15 residues. Per the germline V gene, CDR1 is SGHRS and CDR2 is YFSETQ. The V end was cut by 0 bases, the J end by 7 bases, with 14 bases between. The CDR3 loop reads CASSLGTPSWNEQFF. CDR3 in DNA: TGCGCCAGCAGCTTGGGGACACCCTCATGGAATGAGCAGTTCTTC.

This sequence joins TRBV28 and TRBJ2-7; TRBD2 might be the D (6 bases). The V gene lost 4 bases and the J gene lost 7 bases, with 20 bases spanning the gap. CDR1 MDHEN and CDR2 SYDVKM come from the germline V gene. This CDR3 spans 15 amino acids. CDR3 coding DNA: TGTGCCAGCAGTTCGGGTTGGGAGCGACGGGGGGAGCAGTACTTC. Encoded protein: CASSSGWERRGEQYF.